This T cell receptor (beta chain) was recovered during a study of blood T cell repertoires in COVID-19. The V end was cut by 0 bases, the J end by 8 bases, with 10 bases between. CDR3 length: 13 residues. Authors' processing steps: Reference gene primer amplification in the assay estimated nucleated cell counts. Generated by immunoSEQ multiplex PCR, the TCRdb table keeps only in-frame clones and is missing some. V and J calls and clone size are copied from that table; D and trimming were computed from the DNA. The sample holds 300,000 to 450,000 clones; 85% are singletons and the top ten take roughly 3.6%.

The V and J genes are TRBV12-3 or TRBV12-4 and TRBJ1-2, with D tentatively TRBD1 (6 bases). The receptor was derived from a woman under 30 with acute or convalescent COVID-19. Sequencing was carried out using peripheral blood. CDR3: CASSLAQGGGYTF. CDR3 nucleotides: TGTGCCAGCAGTTTAGCGCAAGGGGGAGGCTACACCTTC.